These 12 T cell receptor beta chains were sequenced from one sample in a study of cytomegalovirus exposure and HLA in healthy donors. The PCR was carried out with 60 Vbeta primers and 13 Jbeta primers. Using immunoSEQ multiplex PCR, the repertoire was profiled, and TCRdb retains in-frame clones only, with some absent. This table has more than 200,000 clones, roughly 83% appearing once. Sequenced: PBMCs. The receptors derive from a girl between 5 and 17 years old in good health and CMV-seronegative.

The V call is TRBV27, the J call TRBJ2-1, with a weak D call TRBD1 (5 bases). This CDR3 comprises 14 residues. Germline CDR1 and CDR2: MNHEY and SMNVEV (reference sequence). Trimming stripped 9 bases from V and 1 base from J, with 13 bases between. The CDR3 protein is CASQGAGSYNEQFF. Here the CDR3 DNA reads TGTGCCAGTCAAGGGGCAGGGTCCTACAATGAGCAGTTCTTC.

The chain recombines TRBV5-1 with TRBJ2-3; TRBD2 aligns across 7 bases. Germline CDR1 and CDR2: SGHRS and YFSETQ. V was clipped by 3 bases and J by 3 bases; unmatched bases: 10. The CDR3 runs to 16 residues. The CDR3 loop is CASSWGLIAGTDTQYF. The CDR3 DNA follows: TGCGCCAGCAGCTGGGGACTAATAGCCGGGACAGATACGCAGTATTTT.

The chain links TRBV28 to TRBJ2-1, with 7 nucleotides matching TRBD1. Trimming removed 3 bases from V and 7 bases from J; junction bases left unmatched: 3. Germline loops: CDR1 MDHEN, CDR2 SYDVKM. The CDR3 contains 13 residues. CDR3 loop: CASSFQGENEQFF. CDR3 nucleotides: TGTGCCAGCAGTTTCCAGGGGGAAAATGAGCAGTTCTTC.

The chain links TRBV6-6 to TRBJ1-1; D uncertain. Germline V gene sequence: CDR1 MNHNY, CDR2 SVGAGI (reference sequence). The CDR3 is made up of 11 amino acids. V was cut by 0 bases and J by 11 bases, with 7 bases left in between. The CDR3 loop reads CASSYSSRAFF. DNA of the CDR3: TGTGCCAGCAGTTACTCGAGCCGGGCTTTCTTT.

This sequence joins TRBV10-3 and TRBJ2-2; 8 nucleotides line up with TRBD2. The junction had 13 bases not matched to a gene; V was cut back by 0 bases and J by 1 base. The CDR3 consists of 20 residues. CDR1 is ENHRY, CDR2 SYGVKD, per germline. The CDR3 DNA reads TGTGCCATCAGTGAGTCGCTTCCCCGCCTTAGCGGGAAGAACACCGGGGAGCTGTTTTTT. It codes for CAISESLPRLSGKNTGELFF.

The chain carries TRBV5-6 and TRBJ2-7; TRBD2 agrees at 9 bases. With 2 bases clipped from V and 4 bases from J, the junction kept 16 bases outside the gene matches. Germline CDR1 and CDR2: SGHDT and YYEEEE. The CDR3 consists of 18 residues. Here the CDR3 reads CASSLRPSGTTRGYEQYF. CDR3 nucleotide sequence: TGTGCCAGCAGCTTACGTCCTAGCGGGACGACTAGGGGGTACGAGCAGTACTTC. Based on the CDR3 plus reference TRBV5-6 and TRBJ2-7, the full variable domain is DAGVTQSPTHLIKTRGQQVTLRCSPKSGHDTVSWYQQALGQGPQFIFQYYEEEERQRGNFPDRFSGHQFPNYSSELNVNALLLGDSALYLCASSLRPSGTTRGYEQYFGPGTRLTVT.

The chain links TRBV6-5 to TRBJ1-6; D may be TRBD1 (6 bases). Per germline, CDR1 MNHEY and CDR2 SVGAGI. V was clipped by 6 bases and J by 3 bases, with 9 bases between them. This CDR3 region has 14 residues. CDR3 bases: TGTGCCAGCAGAACAGGGATCTATAATTCACCCCTCCACTTT. It encodes CASRTGIYNSPLHF.

J is TRBJ2-1 and V is TRBV19; TRBD2 matches at 10 bases. V gave up 5 bases and J gave up 10 bases; unmatched junction bases: 8. There are 14 residues in the CDR3. Germline-derived CDR1 and CDR2 are LNHDA and SQIVND (reference sequence). The CDR3 DNA reads as TGTGCCAGTAGTCGAGCGGGGGGGCTCTGGGAGCAGTTCTTC. As protein: CASSRAGGLWEQFF.

The rearrangement uses TRBV27 and TRBJ2-5; tentatively, D is TRBD2 (6 bases). Matching the DNA end better, TRBJ2-7 makes the J call doubtful. The CDR3 runs to 13 residues. The germline V gene encodes CDR1 MNHEY and CDR2 SMNVEV (reference sequence). As DNA, the CDR3 is TGTGCCAGTAAACGACGGGGGTCCTACGAGCAGTACTTC. Amino acid sequence: CASKRRGSYEQYF.

The chain carries TRBV10-2 and TRBJ2-5; weak D call: TRBD2 (5 bases). V lost 8 bases, J lost 5 bases, and 12 bases lay in between. The CDR3 runs to 12 residues. Germline assignment: CDR1 WSHSY and CDR2 SAAADI. CDR3 residues: CASLRGGETQYF. The CDR3 DNA is TGCGCCAGCCTCCGGGGTGGGGAGACCCAGTACTTC.

The rearrangement uses TRBV5-4 and TRBJ2-2; 9 bases fit TRBD2. Germline V gene sequence: CDR1 SGHNT, CDR2 YYREEE (reference sequence). The CDR3 totals 18 residues. V gave up 0 bases and J gave up 0 bases; unmatched junction bases: 6. CDR3 sequence reads: CASSLAFSGGANTGELFF. CDR3 sequence (DNA): TGTGCCAGCAGCTTGGCGTTTAGCGGGGGAGCGAACACCGGGGAGCTGTTTTTT.

V usage is TRBV19 and J usage is TRBJ1-4, with 7 bases matching TRBD1. CDR1 is LNHDA, CDR2 SQIVND, per germline (reference sequence). The V and J ends lost 7 bases and 4 bases, in that order; junction bases with no gene match: 6. The CDR3 runs 14 residues. The CDR3 reads CASTPDRYNEKLFF. The DNA for the CDR3 is TGTGCCAGTACCCCGGACAGGTATAATGAAAAACTGTTTTTT.